This T cell receptor (beta chain) was captured by sequencing in a study of blood T cell repertoires in COVID-19. Profiling relied on immunoSEQ multiplex PCR, and the TCRdb table lists in-frame clones only, not all of them. This sample carries 300,000 or so clones, under 90% of them seen once, and the ten largest clones take 8.5% to 12%. The sample consisted of PBMCs or T cells enriched from blood (not recorded which). The clonotype was recovered from a woman aged 18-29 years who had recovered from COVID-19.

The CDR3 sequence: CATSDPRTGDLGTQYF. The CDR3 region has the DNA TGTGCCACCAGTGATCCCCGGACAGGGGACCTCGGTACGCAGTATTTT. V is TRBV24-1 and J is TRBJ2-3; 9 positions match TRBD1. V lost 3 bases and J lost 8; bases outside the gene matches: 11. The CDR3 loop spans 16 amino acids. Germline V gene sequence: CDR1 KGHDR, CDR2 SFDVKD.